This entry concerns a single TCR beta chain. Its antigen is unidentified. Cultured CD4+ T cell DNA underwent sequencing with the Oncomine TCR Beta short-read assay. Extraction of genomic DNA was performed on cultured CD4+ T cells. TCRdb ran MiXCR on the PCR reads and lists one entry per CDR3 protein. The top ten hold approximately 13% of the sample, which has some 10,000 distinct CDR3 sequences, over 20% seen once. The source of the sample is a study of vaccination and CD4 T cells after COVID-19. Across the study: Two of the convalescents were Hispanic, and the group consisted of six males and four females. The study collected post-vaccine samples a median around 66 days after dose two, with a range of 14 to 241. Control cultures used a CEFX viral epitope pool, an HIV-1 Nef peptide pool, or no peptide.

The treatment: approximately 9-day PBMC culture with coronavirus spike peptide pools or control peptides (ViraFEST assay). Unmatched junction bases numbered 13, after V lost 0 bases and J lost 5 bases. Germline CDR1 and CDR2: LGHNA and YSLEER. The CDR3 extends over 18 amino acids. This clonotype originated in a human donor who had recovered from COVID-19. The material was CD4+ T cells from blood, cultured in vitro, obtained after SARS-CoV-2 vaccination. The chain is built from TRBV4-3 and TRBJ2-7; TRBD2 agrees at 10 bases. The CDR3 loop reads CASSQEDSGTSGTHEQYF. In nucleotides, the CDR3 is TGCGCCAGCAGCCAAGAAGACTCCGGTACTAGCGGGACTCACGAGCAGTACTTC.